This T cell receptor beta chain was sequenced for a study of beta chain features in type 1 diabetes. This clone has ten or more counts. Its antigen is still unknown. The same CDR3 arises from other DNA sequences in this sample as well. The sequenced template was cDNA made from the entire isolated RNA. The table came from immunoSEQ multiplex PCR; TCRdb's copy has only in-frame clones and leaves some out. The repertoire has 300,000 to 350,000 clones, around 9.3% of them found once; the top ten carry about 1%. V shed 4 bases and J 10 bases; nucleotides not matched to a gene: 6. The germline CDR1 and CDR2 sequences are SGDLS and YYNGEE. This CDR3 comprises 14 residues. Regarding the study as a whole: Among all four CD4+ subsets, Type 1 diabetes patients had TCRB CDR3s that were moderately but significantly shorter.

The sequenced sample was central memory CD4+ T cells from blood. The sequence was collected from a man aged 25 to 40 with type 1 diabetes. The chain uses TRBV9 and TRBJ2-1; 12 positions agree with TRBD2. Written as DNA, the CDR3 is TGTGCCAGCAGCACTAGCGGGGGGCAGGGGGAGCAGTTCTTC. Translating gives CASSTSGGQGEQFF.